Listed below are T cell receptor beta chains from one sample, sequenced in a study of blood T cell repertoires in COVID-19. Generated by immunoSEQ multiplex PCR, the TCRdb table keeps only in-frame clones and is missing some. The table includes some 150,000 clones, approximately 87% detected once. The specimen sequenced was peripheral blood. Receptors were obtained from a human donor in a cohort sampled during active COVID-19. The CDR3 runs from the conserved cysteine through the conserved F or W. D genes are given only for firm matches. Where a row states a size, it is once, few, many or the class of an expanded clone; other rows omit it.

>TRBD1|13|NA|TRBJ1-4|TRBV25-1
CATPRGPNEKLFF
TGTGCCACCCCAAGGGGGCCTAATGAAAAACTGTTTTTT
>TRBD2|14|NA|TRBJ2-3|TRBV9
CARYKAGPTDTQYF
TGTGCCAGATACAAAGCGGGGCCGACAGATACGCAGTATTTT
>TRBD2|18|once|TRBJ2-5|TRBV4-2
CASSQLTAAGLGRETQYF
TGTGCCAGCAGCCAACTAACCGCCGCGGGACTAGGGAGGGAGACCCAGTACTTC
>NA|12|NA|TRBJ1-2|TRBV14
CASSPDWRGYTF
TGTGCCAGCAGCCCGGACTGGCGAGGCTACACCTTC
>NA|14|NA|TRBJ1-2|TRBV3-1/TRBV3-2
CASSQVPINYGYTF
TGTGCCAGCAGCCAAGTACCTATCAACTATGGCTACACCTTC
>NA|14|once|TRBJ2-5|TRBV3-1/TRBV3-2
CASSQVTSEETQYF
TGTGCCAGCAGCCAAGTTACTAGTGAAGAGACCCAGTACTTC
>TRBD1|15|NA|TRBJ2-1|TRBV5-1
CASSSGQGPNNEQFF
TGCGCCAGCAGCTCAGGACAGGGACCAAACAATGAGCAGTTCTTC
>NA|14|NA|TRBJ1-3|TRBV7-9
CASSLTGYTNTIYF
TGTGCCAGCAGCTTAACGGGTTATACAAACACCATATATTTT
>NA|16|NA|TRBJ1-2|TRBV3-1/TRBV3-2
CASSQGDIRDAYGYTF
TGTGCCAGCAGCCAAGGGGACATCCGGGACGCCTATGGCTACACCTTC
>NA|13|NA|TRBJ2-5|TRBV15
CATSRELQETQYF
TGTGCCACCAGCAGAGAACTACAAGAGACCCAGTACTTC